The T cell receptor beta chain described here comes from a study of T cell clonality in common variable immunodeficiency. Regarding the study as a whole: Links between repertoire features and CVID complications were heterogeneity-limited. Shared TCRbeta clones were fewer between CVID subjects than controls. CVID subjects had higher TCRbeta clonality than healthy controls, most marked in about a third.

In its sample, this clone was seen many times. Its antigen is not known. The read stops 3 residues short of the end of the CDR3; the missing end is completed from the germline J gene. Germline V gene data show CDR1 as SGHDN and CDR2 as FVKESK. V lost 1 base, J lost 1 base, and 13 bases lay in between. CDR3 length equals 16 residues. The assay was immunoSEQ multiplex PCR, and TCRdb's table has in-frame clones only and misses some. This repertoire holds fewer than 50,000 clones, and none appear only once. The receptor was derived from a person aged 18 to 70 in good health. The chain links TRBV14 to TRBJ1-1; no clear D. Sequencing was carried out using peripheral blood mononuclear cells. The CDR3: CASSQVTSRRNTEAFF. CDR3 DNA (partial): TGTGCCAGCAGCCAAGTCACGTCGCGGAGGAACACTGAA.